Only a few counts were recorded for the clone carrying this T cell receptor beta chain. The data stem from a study of cytomegalovirus exposure and HLA in healthy donors. With 60 Vbeta and 13 Jbeta primers, the PCR was carried out. TCRdb's copy holds only in-frame clones and misses some; the assay was immunoSEQ multiplex PCR. The repertoire has fewer than 200,000 clones, roughly 70% of them found once; the top ten carry just under 3%. CDR1 is SGDLS and CDR2 is YYNGEE in the germline V gene. Germline trimming cut 3 bases from V and 5 bases from J; bases unmatched to any gene: 9. The CDR3 spans 16 residues.

The sequence was collected from a woman in her forties or fifties in good health and CMV-seropositive. The specimen sequenced was PBMCs. The rearrangement uses TRBV9 and TRBJ2-2, with 8 bases matching TRBD1. The CDR3 nucleotides read TGTGCCAGCAGCGCCGGACAGGGTAGGGGAACCGGGGAGCTGTTTTTT. Amino acid sequence: CASSAGQGRGTGELFF.